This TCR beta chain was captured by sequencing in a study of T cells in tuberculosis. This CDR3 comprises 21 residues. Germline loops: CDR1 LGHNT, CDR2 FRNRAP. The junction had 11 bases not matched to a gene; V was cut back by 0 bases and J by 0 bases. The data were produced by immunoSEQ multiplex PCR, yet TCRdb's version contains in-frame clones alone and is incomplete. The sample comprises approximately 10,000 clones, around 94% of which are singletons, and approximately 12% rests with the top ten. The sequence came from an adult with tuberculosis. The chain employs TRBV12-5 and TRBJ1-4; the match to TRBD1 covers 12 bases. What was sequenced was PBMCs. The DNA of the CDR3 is TGTGCTAGTGGTTTGGTACTACGGGACAGGGGGCTGGGCGCAACTAATGAAAAACTGTTTTTT. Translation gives CASGLVLRDRGLGATNEKLFF.